Described below is a single TCR beta chain sequence and its context. These data are taken from a study of blood T cell repertoires in COVID-19. The wider study: Acute and convalescent COVID-19 samples came from the United States, Italy and Spain.

TCRdb keeps only in-frame clones here, not all; method: immunoSEQ multiplex PCR. This sample carries some 300,000 clones, around 89% of them seen once, and the ten largest clones take around 5.8%. The length of the CDR3 is 14 residues. Germline assignment: CDR1 KGHSH and CDR2 LQKENI. V trimming: 5 bases; J trimming: 7 bases; junction bases outside the gene matches: 9. The TCR sequence derives from a woman aged 45-59 years with COVID-19, enrolled during active disease. The sample consisted of peripheral blood. The gene calls are TRBV18 and TRBJ1-2; 8 nucleotides agree with TRBD1. CDR3 amino acids: CASSSGQGGSGYTF. CDR3 nucleotide sequence: TGTGCCAGCTCATCTGGACAGGGAGGCTCTGGCTACACCTTC.